This is a list of T cell receptor beta chains from one sample in a study of blood T cell repertoires in COVID-19. This table comes from immunoSEQ multiplex PCR, and its TCRdb copy is limited to in-frame clones, with some not included. The sample includes some 80,000 clones, about 90% seen only once; the top ten take around 2.6%. Sequencing input: peripheral blood. The receptor set was obtained from a human donor in a cohort sampled during active COVID-19. Each CDR3 is given with its conserved first and last residue. A D gene is named only where the DNA matches it firmly. Expanded clones are given a class, and other clones once, few, many or no size at all.

v_gene: TRBV7-2
abundance: few
j_gene: TRBJ2-1
d_gene: NA
CDR3nt: TGTGCCAGCAGCTTAAAGCTTAGGACTCAGATCTTTAATGAACAGTTCTTC
CDR3aa: CASSLKLRTQIFNEQFF

v_gene: TRBV28
abundance: NA
j_gene: TRBJ2-4
d_gene: TRBD1
CDR3nt: TGTGCCAGCAGTCAGGGGGACAGGGCAGCGGGAAACATTCAGTACTTC
CDR3aa: CASSQGDRAAGNIQYF

v_gene: TRBV14
abundance: NA
j_gene: TRBJ2-5
d_gene: TRBD2
CDR3nt: TGTGCCAGCAGCCAAGTATTAGCGGGAAGGCGAGAGACCCAGTACTTC
CDR3aa: CASSQVLAGRRETQYF

v_gene: TRBV19
abundance: NA
j_gene: TRBJ1-1
d_gene: TRBD1
CDR3nt: TGTGCCAGTAGTGTCCTAAAACAGGGGAGCACTGAAGCTTTCTTT
CDR3aa: CASSVLKQGSTEAFF

v_gene: TRBV14
abundance: NA
j_gene: TRBJ2-7
d_gene: TRBD1
CDR3nt: TGTGCCAGCAGCCCACTGGGACAGGGGATGAGCTCCTACGAGCAGTACTTC
CDR3aa: CASSPLGQGMSSYEQYF

v_gene: TRBV5-4
abundance: few
j_gene: TRBJ2-7
d_gene: TRBD2
CDR3nt: TGTGCCAGCAGCACTCTAGCGGGGGGGCCCCATCACCTCTACGAGCAGTACTTC
CDR3aa: CASSTLAGGPHHLYEQYF

v_gene: TRBV6-2/TRBV6-3
abundance: NA
j_gene: TRBJ2-1
d_gene: NA
CDR3nt: TGTGCCAGCAGTTACTGGGGGGACAATGAGCAGTTCTTC
CDR3aa: CASSYWGDNEQFF

v_gene: TRBV6-5
abundance: NA
j_gene: TRBJ1-1
d_gene: NA
CDR3nt: TGTGCCAGCAGTTACGGGCAGAACACTGAAGCTTTCTTT
CDR3aa: CASSYGQNTEAFF

v_gene: TRBV19
abundance: NA
j_gene: TRBJ1-5
d_gene: NA
CDR3nt: TGTGCCAGTAGTATAACAGACAATCAGCCCCAGCATTTT
CDR3aa: CASSITDNQPQHF

v_gene: TRBV5-1
abundance: NA
j_gene: TRBJ1-1
d_gene: TRBD1
CDR3nt: TGCGCCAGCAGCTTGGAAATCAGGGGGACTGAAGCTTTCTTT
CDR3aa: CASSLEIRGTEAFF

v_gene: TRBV6-5
abundance: NA
j_gene: TRBJ1-1
d_gene: NA
CDR3nt: TGTGCCAGCAGTTACTTTAAGCCCGGGAACACTGAAGCTTTCTTT
CDR3aa: CASSYFKPGNTEAFF

v_gene: TRBV28
abundance: NA
j_gene: TRBJ1-1
d_gene: NA
CDR3nt: TGTGCCAGCAGTATCGACACTGAAGCTTTCTTT
CDR3aa: CASSIDTEAFF

v_gene: TRBV7-2
abundance: NA
j_gene: TRBJ2-1
d_gene: TRBD1
CDR3nt: TGTGCCAGCAGCTTGGAGGCAGGGGGAAGCAATGAGCAGTTCTTC
CDR3aa: CASSLEAGGSNEQFF

v_gene: TRBV6-2/TRBV6-3
abundance: NA
j_gene: TRBJ2-3
d_gene: NA
CDR3nt: TGTGCCAGCAGTTCTAGCACAGATACGCAGTATTTT
CDR3aa: CASSSSTDTQYF

v_gene: TRBV6-2/TRBV6-3
abundance: NA
j_gene: TRBJ2-4
d_gene: TRBD2
CDR3nt: TGTGCCAGCAGCATACTGGTAGCGGGGTCAGCCAAAAACATTCAGTACTTC
CDR3aa: CASSILVAGSAKNIQYF

v_gene: TRBV6-2/TRBV6-3
abundance: NA
j_gene: TRBJ2-1
d_gene: TRBD2
CDR3nt: TGTGCCAGCAGTTCAGGACTAGCGGGAGGGCCGGTTGAGCAGTTCTTC
CDR3aa: CASSSGLAGGPVEQFF

v_gene: TRBV15
abundance: NA
j_gene: TRBJ2-7
d_gene: TRBD2
CDR3nt: TGTGCCACCAGCAGAGATCTGGCGGGAGGATCCCCCTACGAGCAGTACTTC
CDR3aa: CATSRDLAGGSPYEQYF

v_gene: TRBV4-1
abundance: NA
j_gene: TRBJ2-3
d_gene: TRBD1
CDR3nt: TGCGCCTCTACCCGGGACAGGGGGACCACAGATACGCAGTATTTT
CDR3aa: CASTRDRGTTDTQYF

v_gene: TRBV7-9
abundance: NA
j_gene: TRBJ1-1
d_gene: TRBD1
CDR3nt: TGTGCCAGCAGCTTGCAGGGGGCTACAAGGAACACTGAAGCTTTCTTT
CDR3aa: CASSLQGATRNTEAFF

v_gene: TRBV7-9
abundance: once
j_gene: TRBJ2-1
d_gene: TRBD2
CDR3nt: TGTGCCAGCAGCTTCATTGCGGGGGGAGCCTACAATGAGCAGTTCTTC
CDR3aa: CASSFIAGGAYNEQFF

v_gene: TRBV7-8
abundance: few
j_gene: TRBJ2-5
d_gene: NA
CDR3nt: TGTGCCAGCAGCCCGACGCCCGCGGGGACTTCCGACTTAGAGACCCAGTACTTC
CDR3aa: CASSPTPAGTSDLETQYF

v_gene: TRBV6-6
abundance: NA
j_gene: TRBJ1-2
d_gene: TRBD1
CDR3nt: TGTGCCAGCAGCCAGGGACAGGGGATGGGTGGCTACACCTTC
CDR3aa: CASSQGQGMGGYTF

v_gene: TRBV5-4
abundance: NA
j_gene: TRBJ2-2
d_gene: TRBD2
CDR3nt: TGTGCCAGCCGAGCGGGGGGTCCGAACACCGGGGAGCTGTTTTTT
CDR3aa: CASRAGGPNTGELFF

v_gene: TRBV5-6
abundance: NA
j_gene: TRBJ2-2
d_gene: TRBD1
CDR3nt: TGTGCCAGCAGAGTCCAGGGGGTAGACACCGGGGAGCTGTTTTTT
CDR3aa: CASRVQGVDTGELFF

v_gene: TRBV9
abundance: NA
j_gene: TRBJ2-6
d_gene: TRBD1
CDR3nt: TGTGCCAGCAGCCCCCGACAGGGAAAGGCCAACGTCCTGACTTTC
CDR3aa: CASSPRQGKANVLTF

v_gene: TRBV19
abundance: NA
j_gene: TRBJ1-5
d_gene: TRBD1
CDR3nt: TGTGCCAGTAGTATACCGCCCCAGGGGGCGCCCGGTCAGCCCCAGCATTTT
CDR3aa: CASSIPPQGAPGQPQHF

v_gene: TRBV4-3
abundance: NA
j_gene: TRBJ2-1
d_gene: NA
CDR3nt: TGCGCCAGCAGCCAAGATATCGTACGGGAGCGCCAAAACAATGAGCAGTTCTTC
CDR3aa: CASSQDIVRERQNNEQFF

v_gene: TRBV7-2
abundance: NA
j_gene: TRBJ1-6
d_gene: NA
CDR3nt: TGTGCCAGCAACTCAAACTTGGGGCTTTCACCCCTCCACTTT
CDR3aa: CASNSNLGLSPLHF

v_gene: TRBV7-9
abundance: NA
j_gene: TRBJ2-2
d_gene: NA
CDR3nt: TGTGCCAGCAGCTTAGAAGACAGGCCAAACACCGGGGAGCTGTTTTTT
CDR3aa: CASSLEDRPNTGELFF

v_gene: TRBV7-2
abundance: NA
j_gene: TRBJ2-7
d_gene: TRBD1
CDR3nt: TGTGCCAGCAGCCAAGGACAGGGGGTCCACGAGCAGTACTTC
CDR3aa: CASSQGQGVHEQYF

v_gene: TRBV3-1/TRBV3-2
abundance: NA
j_gene: TRBJ1-1
d_gene: NA
CDR3nt: TGTGCCAGCAGCCAAGCGCGGGGGGAAGCTTTCTTT
CDR3aa: CASSQARGEAFF

v_gene: TRBV12-2
abundance: NA
j_gene: TRBJ2-1
d_gene: NA
CDR3nt: TGTGCAAGTCGCCTCGGAGGGGGGGGCATTGATGAGCAGTTCTTC
CDR3aa: CASRLGGGGIDEQFF

v_gene: TRBV6-5
abundance: NA
j_gene: TRBJ2-1
d_gene: NA
CDR3nt: TGTGCCAGCAGTTTGGGCCCCAATGAGCAGTTCTTC
CDR3aa: CASSLGPNEQFF

v_gene: TRBV18
abundance: few
j_gene: TRBJ2-7
d_gene: NA
CDR3nt: TGTGCCAGCTCACCTGGGGAGTACGAGCAGTACTTC
CDR3aa: CASSPGEYEQYF

v_gene: TRBV18
abundance: once
j_gene: TRBJ2-5
d_gene: TRBD2
CDR3nt: TGTGCCAGCTCACCACCGAGGGCGGGAGGGCCGGTTGAGACCCAGTACTTC
CDR3aa: CASSPPRAGGPVETQYF

v_gene: TRBV30
abundance: NA
j_gene: TRBJ1-5
d_gene: TRBD1
CDR3nt: TGTGCCTGGAGCGGACAGGATTTAGGGCCCCAGCATTTT
CDR3aa: CAWSGQDLGPQHF

v_gene: TRBV7-6
abundance: NA
j_gene: TRBJ1-3
d_gene: NA
CDR3nt: TGTGCCAGCAGCAGTCCGTGGGAGCCTGGAAACACCATATATTTT
CDR3aa: CASSSPWEPGNTIYF

v_gene: TRBV6-2/TRBV6-3
abundance: NA
j_gene: TRBJ2-4
d_gene: NA
CDR3nt: TGTGCCAGCAGTTCCTACAGGGAATGGGCCAAAAACATTCAGTACTTC
CDR3aa: CASSSYREWAKNIQYF

v_gene: TRBV11-2
abundance: NA
j_gene: TRBJ2-7
d_gene: TRBD2
CDR3nt: TGTGCCAGCAGCAAAACCACGACTAGCGGGAGGAAGAGGGACGAGCAGTACTTC
CDR3aa: CASSKTTTSGRKRDEQYF

v_gene: TRBV5-1
abundance: NA
j_gene: TRBJ1-6
d_gene: NA
CDR3nt: TGCGCCAGCAGCTTGGGGCAGGGCTATAATTCACCCCTCCACTTT
CDR3aa: CASSLGQGYNSPLHF

v_gene: TRBV7-8
abundance: once
j_gene: TRBJ1-5
d_gene: NA
CDR3nt: TGTGCCAGCAGCTTAGCCTCCGGGTATCAGCCCCAGCATTTT
CDR3aa: CASSLASGYQPQHF

v_gene: TRBV7-8
abundance: few
j_gene: TRBJ1-5
d_gene: NA
CDR3nt: TGTGCCAGCAGCCGAGGAGGAGGCAATCAGCCCCAGCATTTT
CDR3aa: CASSRGGGNQPQHF

v_gene: TRBV9
abundance: few
j_gene: TRBJ1-6
d_gene: TRBD1
CDR3nt: TGTGCCAGCAACATCGGGACAGTTAATTCACCCCTCCACTTT
CDR3aa: CASNIGTVNSPLHF